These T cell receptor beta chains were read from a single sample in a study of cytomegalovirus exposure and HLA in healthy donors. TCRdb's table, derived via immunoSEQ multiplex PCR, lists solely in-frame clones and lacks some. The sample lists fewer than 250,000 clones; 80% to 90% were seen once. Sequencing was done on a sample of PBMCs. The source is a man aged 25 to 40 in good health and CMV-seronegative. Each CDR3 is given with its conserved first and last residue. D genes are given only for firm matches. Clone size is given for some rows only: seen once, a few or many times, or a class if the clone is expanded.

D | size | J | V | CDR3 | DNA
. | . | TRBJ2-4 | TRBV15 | CATSFDLGRNLAKNIQYF | TGTGCCACCAGCTTTGACCTTGGGAGAAATCTAGCCAAAAACATTCAGTACTTC
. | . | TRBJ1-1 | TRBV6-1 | CASSPGHQNTEAFF | TGTGCCAGCAGCCCGGGACACCAGAACACTGAAGCTTTCTTT
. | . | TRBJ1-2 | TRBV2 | CASSDRANYGYTF | TGTGCCAGCAGTGACCGGGCTAACTATGGCTACACCTTC
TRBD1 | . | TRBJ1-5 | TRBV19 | CASSRTGTGGLNQPQHF | TGTGCCAGTAGTAGAACCGGGACAGGGGGCCTCAATCAGCCCCAGCATTTT
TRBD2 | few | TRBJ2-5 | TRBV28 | CASSLVPRGGPGETQYF | TGTGCCAGCAGTTTGGTGCCGCGGGGGGGCCCCGGGGAGACCCAGTACTTC
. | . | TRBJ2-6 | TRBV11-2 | CASSSGLSGANVLTF | TGTGCCAGCAGTTCGGGACTCTCTGGGGCCAACGTCCTGACTTTC
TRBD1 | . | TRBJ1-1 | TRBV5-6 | CASSSVRDRMNTEAFF | TGTGCCAGCAGTAGTGTTAGGGACAGAATGAACACTGAAGCTTTCTTT
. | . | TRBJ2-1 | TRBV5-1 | CASSLDYYYNEQFF | TGCGCCAGCAGCTTGGACTACTACTACAATGAGCAGTTCTTC
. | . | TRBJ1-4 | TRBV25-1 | CASSAHRGATNEKLFF | TGTGCCAGCAGTGCCCACCGGGGGGCAACTAATGAAAAACTGTTTTTT
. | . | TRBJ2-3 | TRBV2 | CASSYFGQLGTDTQYF | TGTGCCAGCAGCTACTTTGGACAGTTAGGCACAGATACGCAGTATTTT
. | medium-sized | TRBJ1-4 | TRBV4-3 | CASSQDSGASTNEKLFF | TGCGCCAGCAGCCAAGATAGTGGTGCTTCAACTAATGAAAAACTGTTTTTT
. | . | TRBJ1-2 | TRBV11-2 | CASSPDRGIFYGYTF | TGTGCCAGCAGCCCTGACAGAGGCATATTCTATGGCTACACCTTC
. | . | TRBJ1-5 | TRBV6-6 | CASVQGNNQPQHF | TGTGCCAGCGTACAGGGAAACAATCAGCCCCAGCATTTT
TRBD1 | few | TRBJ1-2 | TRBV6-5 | CASSSPRDSYSGYTF | TGTGCCAGCAGTTCCCCCCGGGACAGCTATTCGGGCTACACCTTC
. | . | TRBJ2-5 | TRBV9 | CASSVATGSRETQYF | TGTGCCAGCAGCGTAGCTACCGGGTCTCGAGAGACCCAGTACTTC
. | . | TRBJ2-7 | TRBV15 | CATSREYREGREQYF | TGTGCCACCAGCAGAGAGTACAGGGAGGGCCGCGAGCAGTACTTC
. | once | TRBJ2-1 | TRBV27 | CASRGLGLEQFF | TGTGCCAGCAGAGGATTGGGCTTGGAGCAGTTCTTC
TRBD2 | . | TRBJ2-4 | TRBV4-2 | CASSQEGAGGPWGKNIQYF | TGTGCCAGCAGCCAAGAAGGAGCGGGGGGGCCTTGGGGCAAAAACATTCAGTACTTC
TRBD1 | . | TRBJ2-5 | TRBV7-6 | CASSFSPGQKETQYF | TGTGCCAGCAGCTTTTCACCGGGACAGAAAGAGACCCAGTACTTC
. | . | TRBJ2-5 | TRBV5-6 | CASSLASRETQYF | TGTGCCAGCAGCCTGGCTAGCCGGGAGACCCAGTACTTC
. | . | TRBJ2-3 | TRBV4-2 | CASSQAWGNGADTQYF | TGTGCCAGCAGCCAAGCCTGGGGCAATGGGGCAGATACGCAGTATTTT
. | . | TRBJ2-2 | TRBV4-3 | CASSQEEGRGWRTGELFF | TGCGCCAGCAGCCAAGAAGAAGGGCGGGGATGGAGGACCGGGGAGCTGTTTTTT
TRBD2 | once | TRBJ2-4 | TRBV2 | CASGARGLKEGLANGKAKNIQYF | TGTGCCAGCGGGGCGCGGGGGCTCAAAGAGGGACTAGCAAATGGAAAAGCCAAAAACATTCAGTACTTC
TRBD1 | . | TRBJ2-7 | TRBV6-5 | CASSRDRDVGEQYF | TGTGCCAGCAGTCGGGACAGGGATGTTGGCGAGCAGTACTTC
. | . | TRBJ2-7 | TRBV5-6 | CASSLGQNLGYEQYF | TGTGCCAGCAGCTTGGGCCAAAACCTAGGCTACGAGCAGTACTTC
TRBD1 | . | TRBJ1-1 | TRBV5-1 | CASSRTGGGTEAFF | TGCGCCAGCAGCCGAACAGGGGGCGGCACTGAAGCTTTCTTT
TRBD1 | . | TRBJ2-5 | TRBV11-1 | CASSQDRVMTQYF | TGTGCCAGCAGCCAAGACAGGGTCATGACCCAGTACTTC
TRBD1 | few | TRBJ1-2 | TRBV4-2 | CASSHLGQGDGYTF | TGTGCCAGCAGCCACCTCGGACAGGGAGATGGCTACACCTTC
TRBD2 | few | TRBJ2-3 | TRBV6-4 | CASSDGVAGGLTDTQYF | TGTGCCAGCAGTGACGGGGTAGCGGGGGGCCTCACAGATACGCAGTATTTT
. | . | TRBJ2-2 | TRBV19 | CASRGRGFGTGELFF | TGTGCCAGTAGGGGTCGGGGGTTTGGGACCGGGGAGCTGTTTTTT
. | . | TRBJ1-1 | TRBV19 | CASLDLNTEAFF | TGTGCCAGTTTAGATCTGAACACTGAAGCTTTCTTT
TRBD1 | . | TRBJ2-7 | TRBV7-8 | CASSLVSGQGRAYEQYF | TGTGCCAGCAGCTTAGTCAGCGGACAGGGTCGGGCCTACGAGCAGTACTTC
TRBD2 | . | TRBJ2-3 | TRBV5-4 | CASSPLGGDTQYF | TGTGCCAGCAGTCCCCTCGGGGGGGATACGCAGTATTTT
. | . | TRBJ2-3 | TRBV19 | CASSIGSGLADTQYF | TGTGCCAGTAGTATAGGTAGCGGACTGGCAGATACGCAGTATTTT
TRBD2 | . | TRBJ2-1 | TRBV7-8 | CASSPDLTSGGNEQFF | TGTGCCAGCAGCCCAGACCTGACTAGCGGGGGTAATGAGCAGTTCTTC
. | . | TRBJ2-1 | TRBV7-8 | CASSFGLAYSYNEQFF | TGTGCCAGCAGCTTCGGCCTAGCGTACTCCTACAATGAGCAGTTCTTC
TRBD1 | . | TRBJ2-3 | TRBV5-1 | CASSLGDRNTDTQYF | TGCGCCAGCAGCTTGGGGGACAGAAATACAGATACGCAGTATTTT
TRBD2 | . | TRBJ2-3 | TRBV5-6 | CASSLGLAGRTDTQYF | TGCGCCAGCAGCCTCGGACTAGCGGGGCGCACAGATACGCAGTATTTT
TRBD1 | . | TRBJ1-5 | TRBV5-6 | CASSLRGTVNQPQHF | TGTGCCAGCAGCTTGCGTGGGACAGTGAATCAGCCCCAGCATTTT
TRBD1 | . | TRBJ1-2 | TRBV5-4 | CASSSSGTAVDGYTF | TGTGCCAGCAGCTCTTCCGGGACAGCGGTGGATGGCTACACCTTC
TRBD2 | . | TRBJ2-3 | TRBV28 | CASSDGGVHGTDTQYF | TGTGCCAGCAGTGACGGGGGGGTACATGGCACAGATACGCAGTATTTT
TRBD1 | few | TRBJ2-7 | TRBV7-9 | CASSPDRGSSYEQYF | TGTGCCAGCAGCCCTGACAGGGGGAGCTCCTACGAGCAGTACTTC
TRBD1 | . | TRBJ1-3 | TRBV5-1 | CASSTSTGYSGNTIYF | TGCGCCAGCAGCACCTCGACAGGGTATAGTGGAAACACCATATATTTT
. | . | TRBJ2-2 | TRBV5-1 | CASSYTQGNTGELFF | TGCGCCAGCAGCTACACACAGGGAAACACCGGGGAGCTGTTTTTT
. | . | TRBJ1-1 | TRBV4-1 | CASSQDKEAGWGTEAFF | TGCGCCAGCAGCCAAGATAAAGAAGCGGGGTGGGGCACTGAAGCTTTCTTT
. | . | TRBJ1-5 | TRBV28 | CASSLYGRGNNQPQHF | TGTGCCAGCAGTTTATACGGCAGGGGAAACAATCAGCCCCAGCATTTT
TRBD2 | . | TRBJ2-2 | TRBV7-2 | CASTSGGAITGELFF | TGTGCCAGCACCAGCGGGGGGGCCATCACCGGGGAGCTGTTTTTT
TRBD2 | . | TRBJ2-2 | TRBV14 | CASSQDWLAGVPGELFF | TGTGCCAGCAGCCAAGATTGGCTAGCGGGGGTCCCCGGGGAGCTGTTTTTT
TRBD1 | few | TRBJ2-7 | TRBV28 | CASSRPGQGLTEQYF | TGTGCCAGCAGTCGACCGGGACAGGGACTTACTGAGCAGTACTTC
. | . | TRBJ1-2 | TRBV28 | CASSFHTSGYGYTF | TGTGCCAGCAGTTTTCATACGTCGGGCTATGGCTACACCTTC
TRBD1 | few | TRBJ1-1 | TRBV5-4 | CASSLSQGALNTEAFF | TGTGCCAGCAGCTTGAGTCAGGGGGCCCTGAACACTGAAGCTTTCTTT
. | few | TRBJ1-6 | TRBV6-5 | CASSQNRASPLHF | TGTGCCAGCAGTCAAAACAGGGCTTCACCCCTCCACTTT
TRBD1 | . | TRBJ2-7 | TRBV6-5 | CASADRAWEQYF | TGTGCCAGCGCGGACAGGGCGTGGGAGCAGTACTTC
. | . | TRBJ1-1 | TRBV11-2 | CASSGQMNTEAFF | TGTGCCAGCAGCGGCCAAATGAACACTGAAGCTTTCTTT
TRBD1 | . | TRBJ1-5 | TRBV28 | CASRPFGQGGQPQHF | TGTGCCAGCAGACCTTTTGGACAGGGAGGACAGCCCCAGCATTTT
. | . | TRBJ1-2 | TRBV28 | CASSLGSRDHYGYTF | TGTGCCAGCAGTTTAGGTTCGCGGGACCACTATGGCTACACCTTC
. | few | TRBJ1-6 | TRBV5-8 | CASSLARRGFGSPLHF | TGTGCCAGCAGCTTGGCCCGAAGGGGATTCGGCTCACCCCTCCACTTT